The TCR beta chain under discussion was sequenced for a study of shared clonotypes between healthy human individuals (dated by TCRdb to 2018 to 2021). Background for the entire study: A couple of women and a few men aged 18 to 49 years were included in the cohort. For each donor, three plates each were used for CD4 naive and CD4 memory, two plates were used for CD8 naive, and one plate was used for CD8 memory. To estimate repertoire size and how much clonotype sharing occurs between individuals, the study deeply sequenced the blood TCR repertoires of several healthy adults. To increase sequencing depth and limit assay-specific biases, different laboratories used diverse techniques to prepare libraries and sequence TCR repertoires. Each donor's leukapheresis produced roughly between about 0.9 and 9.5 billion PBMCs.

This clone appeared a single time. The antigen it binds to is not known. There are no base qualities to consult, and no much larger clone falls within one base. Other DNA sequences in this sample translate to the same CDR3. CD8 naive samples were CD45RO-negative cells positively selected for CCR7, giving a CD45RA+CCR7+ population that excluded TemRA cells. The donors were healthy, HIV-negative adults with no recently reported acute infections or vaccinations. Only Caucasian adults living in Nashville, Tennessee, USA were represented among the donors. Blood was obtained by leukapheresis, after which PBMCs were separated by Ficoll-Histopaque density gradient centrifugation and cryopreserved in liquid nitrogen vapor phase. Analytical flow cytometry was used to check the purity and quantity of every magnetically sorted T cell population. Each sorted fraction had its genomic DNA isolated and then quantified by UV absorbance on a Nanodrop 2000c.

Counted from cysteine to phenylalanine, this CDR3 has 15 amino acids. Only the CDR3 part of the read is kept: 45 bases, read in frame from the first base. V loses 0 bases of germline sequence and J loses 0 bases, and the interval between the two ends is 10 bases. Via the germline V gene, CDR1 is SGDLS and CDR2 YYNGEE. Using the deep immunoSEQ assay, multiplex PCR amplified TCR CDR3 regions from genomic DNA. Extracted genomic DNA from each cell subset was spread evenly across all wells of several immunoSEQ 96-well plates, with each plate serving as a replicate. For sorted subsets, each replicate PCR was loaded with about 0.2 ug genomic DNA, equivalent to 25,000 to 35,000 T cell genomes. Purified libraries were measured with a Qubit 3.0 fluorometer, size-checked on a Bioanalyzer 2100, and measured again with the KAPA Library Quantification kit. Every immunoSEQ 96-well plate was sequenced on a separate single-read 150-cycle Illumina NextSeq 550 flow cell. The study's own analysis went as follows. The immunoSEQ output contained only junctional sequences without quality scores, so filtering could not match that applied to full-length reads. Sequences were annotated with PyIR, a Python wrapper for IgBLAST v1.9, and V/J genes and CDR3 were assigned using IMGT germline references. Reads were filtered out if the reads had weak V/J assignments (E-value above 1e-6), no CDR3, stop codons, out-of-frame junctions, or ambiguous translated residues. V3J clonotypes were defined by identical inferred V gene, J gene, and CDR3 amino acid sequence. Percentage overlap between repertoires was calculated by dividing the number of shared unique clonotypes by the size of the smaller repertoire. Three approaches were used to assess repertoire richness: RTK rarefaction, the Chao1 estimator, and Recon v2.1 estimates of unobserved clonotypes. For all TCRbeta clonotypes obtained by the gDNA method from a handful of donors, generation probabilities were computed with OLGA. This is the immuneACCESS table as TCRdb keeps it, with only in-frame sequences that have V and J called. A part of the clones is gone; compared with another copy, unresolved V genes explain less than half, and the rest is unexplained. The V and J calls and clone size come from that table; D and trimming were worked out from the DNA. The sample profile shows roughly 1,800,000 clones; roughly 94% of them were found once. The ten largest clones represent around 1% of the sample.

Study-level results and caveats: Because the study included a small number of donors, the genetic and exposure-history diversity represented was limited. Pairwise subsampling led to the expectation that sequencing depth would affect the degree of clonotype sharing among donors. Larger estimated clonotype richness was generally found for naive subsets than for memory subsets. Clonotypes shared by all four sorted-subset donors showed higher generation probabilities than non-shared clonotypes. Incomplete sequencing was indicated by rarefaction of sorted-subset datasets, despite the large sequencing depth. Sampling was restricted to blood, and TCR repertoires in tissue are likely to differ from TCR repertoires in blood. Sharing across a few donors was observed for about 5% of naive CD4, 3.5% of naive CD8, over 2% of memory CD4, and about 0.39% of memory CD8 clonotypes.

This TCR derives from a man between 18 and 29 years old in good health. In this chain, TRBV9 is recombined with TRBJ2-7, and the D gene may be TRBD1, 5 bases matching. Sequenced: naive CD8+ T cells sorted from blood. The meaning of the sample's cell subset or site label: CD45RA+CCR7+. The DNA sequence is TGTGCCAGCAGCGTAGCCCAGGGCAGCTCCTACGAGCAGTACTTC. This yields the protein CASSVAQGSSYEQYF.